This T cell receptor (beta chain) derives from a study of siplizumab effects on memory and regulatory T cells (dated by TCRdb to about 2019). For the wider study: The study looked at the effect of siplizumab, an anti-CD2 antibody, on alloreactive T-cell subsets in allogeneic mixed lymphocyte reactions made from human PBMCs. Broad study findings and their caveats: The cumulative frequency of alloreactive sequences traceable to unstimulated CD4+ memory T cells was significantly reduced by siplizumab. In reactions with siplizumab, an average of 68.8% of mappable alloreactive CD4+ clones were Treg-derived, compared with 26.9% in control reactions. Because sequences below about 10^-5 frequency were poorly captured, only a minor fraction of alloreactive clones could be mapped to unstimulated subsets. For roughly 80-95% of proliferating CD4+ or CD8+ clones, no naive or memory phenotype could be assigned. Greater diversity appeared to be present in unstimulated naive T cells than in memory T cells, and a substantial contribution to the alloresponse seemed to be made by naive cells. The suppressive function of proliferating Tregs from siplizumab cultures was not functionally confirmed.

Sorted unstimulated T cells, along with proliferating T cells recovered from mixed lymphocyte reactions, underwent TCRbeta CDR3 sequencing. Fresh whole blood from about ten HLA-typed healthy donors served as the source for isolating PBMCs. To map where alloreactive clones came from, CD4+ regulatory T cells in the unstimulated state were FACS-sorted. A remark on this clone: Its cognate antigen has yet to be identified. Per-nucleotide qualities are absent, and no much larger clonotype sits a single base away.

Libraries were constructed by the immunoSEQ multiplex PCR assay. Each sample had roughly 100,000 TCR templates assayed by the deep sequencing platform. Genomic DNA extracted from sorted T cells was the material used for TCRbeta CDR3 sequencing. As for how the authors treated the data: The R programming language was used for the clonal analysis of the TCRbeta CDR3 data. Unstimulated samples were compared with post-reaction CFSE-low samples to define alloreactive CD4+ and CD8+ clones. Alloreactive CD4+ clones were assigned to regulatory or non-regulatory origin by matching sequences to sorted unstimulated Treg and non-Treg repertoires. TCRdb provides this immuneACCESS table in a form limited to in-frame rearrangements. Some clones are lacking; in checked studies, under half of them reflect an unresolved V gene, and why the rest are absent is not known. V and J calls and clone size come straight from that table; D and trimming were deduced from the DNA. Across this sample there are approximately 82,000 clones, with roughly 90% seen only once. Of the sample, over 1.5% falls within the top ten clones.

The TCR originated in a human donor in good health. What was sequenced was Tregs sorted from blood.

The nucleotide sequence reads as follows: TGTGCCAGCAGCTCATGGACTAGCGGGGACACAGATACGCAGTATTTT. This encodes CASSSWTSGDTDTQYF. The rearranged chain carries TRBV7-9 and TRBJ2-3; 12 nucleotides in the junction match TRBD2. Clipping removes 4 bases from V and 2 bases from J, with 4 as the unmatched junction base count. CDR3 length: 16 amino acids, cysteine to phenylalanine. The entry retains the CDR3 DNA only, 48 bases that are in frame from base 1. The germline V gene (reference sequence) yields SEHNR for CDR1 and FQNEAQ for CDR2.